This T cell receptor beta chain was sequenced in a study of blood T cell repertoires in COVID-19. For the study at large: The United States, Italy and Spain provided the acute and convalescent COVID-19 samples. Nucleic acid was either cDNA or gDNA, and it came from T cells, B-cell-depleted T cells, or PBMCs.

Germline CDR1 SQVTM, CDR2 ANQGSEA. V was shortened by 6 bases and J by 7 bases, with 12 bases between the two germline ends. CDR3 length equals 11 residues. Assay used: immunoSEQ multiplex PCR; TCRdb lists only in-frame clones, some missing. Of 130,000 to 150,000 clones in the sample, about 79% were seen once. This chain joins TRBV29-1 and TRBJ1-1, with D possibly matching TRBD1 (5 bases). The origin of this receptor is a man aged 55 to 70 with active or convalescent COVID-19. Sequenced: peripheral blood. CDR3 in amino acids: CSVQGGGEAFF. CDR3 DNA sequence: TGCAGCGTGCAGGGTGGTGGTGAAGCTTTCTTT. Together with reference TRBV29-1 and TRBJ1-1, the CDR3 gives the full variable domain: SAVISQKPSRDICQRGTSLTIQCQVDSQVTMMFWYRQQPGQSLTLIATANQGSEATYESGFVIDKFPISRPNLTFSTLTVSNMSPEDSSIYLCSVQGGGEAFFGQGTRLTVV.